This T cell receptor beta chain appears in the sequencing data of a study of cytomegalovirus exposure and HLA in healthy donors. On the study more broadly: A subsequent analysis stated that the roughly 130 validation repertoires were run on the same platform as the 650 to 850 first-cohort repertoires.

Clones were sequenced by immunoSEQ multiplex PCR, and TCRdb holds only the in-frame ones, with some missing. The sample includes roughly 250,000 clones, about 90% seen only once; the top ten take around 1.2%. The study, taken as a whole, reports: Through in vitro validation, three CMV-associated chains were shown to be specific for CMV antigens. Cytomegalovirus-associated status was assigned to some 160 TCR beta chains.

The donors were part of the validation cohort, which consisted of over a hundred subjects and was separate from the first cohort of around 620 subjects. The J segment lost 5 bases and the V segment lost 5 bases, leaving 3 bases of the junction unmatched. The germline CDR1 and CDR2 sequences are SNHLY and FYNNEI. CDR3 length equals 14 residues. A word on this clone: The antigen remains unidentified.

The rearrangement uses TRBV2 and TRBJ1-5; 10 positions match TRBD1. The clonotype comes from a woman aged 25 to 39 in good health and CMV-seropositive. The sample consisted of PBMCs. The CDR3 loop reads CASSRTGGDQPQHF. CDR3 coding DNA: TGTGCCAGCAGTCGGACAGGGGGGGATCAGCCCCAGCATTTT.